This T cell receptor beta chain comes out of a study of cytomegalovirus exposure and HLA in healthy donors. General observations from the study: A later analysis found most CMV-associated TCR beta chains apparently HLA-restricted. In a later analysis, specific HLA alleles were associated with approximately 17,000 TCR beta sequences at a 0.05 false discovery rate.

The sample holds a few counts of this clone. The antigen remains unidentified. Researchers ran the PCR with 60 Vbeta and 13 Jbeta primers. Method: immunoSEQ multiplex PCR; TCRdb's copy keeps in-frame clones and lacks some. The table includes about 160,000 clones, 60% to 75% detected once. The CDR3 runs 14 residues. V shed 4 bases and J shed 5 bases, with 11 bases lying between them. Germline V lookup: CDR1 MNHEY, CDR2 SVGAGI. This TCR was recovered from a woman in her forties or fifties in good health and CMV-seropositive. Sequencing input: PBMCs. This chain uses TRBV6-5 with TRBJ2-2; perhaps TRBD1 as D (5 bases). CDR3: CASSLMDITGELFF. Written as DNA, the CDR3 is TGTGCCAGCAGTTTGATGGACATTACCGGGGAGCTGTTTTTT.